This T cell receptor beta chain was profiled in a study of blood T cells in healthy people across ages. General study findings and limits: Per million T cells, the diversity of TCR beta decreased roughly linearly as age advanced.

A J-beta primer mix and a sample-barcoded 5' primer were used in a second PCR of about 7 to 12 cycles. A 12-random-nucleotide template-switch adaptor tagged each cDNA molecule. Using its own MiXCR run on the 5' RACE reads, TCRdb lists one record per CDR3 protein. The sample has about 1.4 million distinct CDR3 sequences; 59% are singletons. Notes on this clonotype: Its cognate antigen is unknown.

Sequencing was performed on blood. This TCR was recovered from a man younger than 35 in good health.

CDR3 region: CSVEETSLGDEQYF. For the CDR3, the DNA is TGCAGCGTTGAAGAGACCAGTCTAGGCGACGAGCAGTACTTC. The J gene is TRBJ2-7, the V gene TRBV29-1; D ambiguous. Germline V gene data show CDR1 as SQVTM and CDR2 as ANQGSEA. The length of the CDR3 is 14 residues. V lost 0 bases and J 5 bases, leaving 14 bases between the germline ends.